The 26 T cell receptor beta chains below were found in one sample sequenced in a study of T cells in Graves' hyperthyroidism and ophthalmopathy. Researchers amplified the TCR beta CDR3 regions from RNA transcripts. When the TCR CDR3 underwent first-round RT-PCR, the HTBI primer set was used. TCRdb re-called the multiplex PCR reads with MiXCR, one entry per CDR3 protein. This table has 610,000 or so distinct CDR3 sequences, around 42% appearing once. Sample: peripheral blood or thyroid tissue (not recorded which). The receptor set was obtained from a woman between 18 and 29 years old with Graves' hyperthyroidism.

This clonotype was detected a few times. The chain uses TRBV9 and TRBJ2-6, with D uncertain. The CDR3 is made up of 13 amino acids. Trimming left V 3 bases short and J 2 bases short, with 3 bases between. Germline V gene sequence: CDR1 SGDLS, CDR2 YYNGEE. CDR3 DNA: TGTGCCAGCAGCGCGACTGGGGCCAACGTCCTGACTTTC. Its protein product is CASSATGANVLTF.

V is TRBV5-4 and J is TRBJ1-5; the D gene is possibly TRBD1 (5 bases). The germline CDR1 and CDR2 sequences are SGHNT and YYREEE (reference sequence). This CDR3 has 15 residues. V was trimmed by 4 bases and J by 12 bases, leaving 23 bases between them. In DNA, the CDR3 is TGTGCCAGCAGCGGCCGCGGGGGTTCCGGGGAGCTCCAGCATTTT. Its translation: CASSGRGGSGELQHF.

This clonotype has ten or more counts. The rearrangement uses TRBV6-6 and TRBJ2-7; D is unclear. Germline CDR1 MNHNY, CDR2 SVGAGI (reference sequence). Trimming removed 7 bases from V and 6 bases from J, with 13 bases in between. The length of the CDR3 is 12 residues. CDR3 region: CASTRERREQYF. CDR3 sequence (DNA): TGTGCCAGCACAAGGGAAAGGCGCGAGCAGTACTTC.

This clonotype was counted ten times or more. The rearrangement links TRBV6-4 to TRBJ2-5; the D is unclear. CDR1 is MRHNA and CDR2 is SNTAGT in the germline V gene. CDR3 length: 13 amino acids. The V and J ends lost 0 bases and 4 bases respectively, with 6 bases between them. CDR3 DNA: TGTGCCAGCAGTGACTCCCCGGGAGAGACCCAGTACTTC. Translation gives CASSDSPGETQYF.

The chain employs TRBV7-6 and TRBJ2-7, with 7 bases aligning to TRBD2. Unmatched junction bases numbered 11, after V lost 5 bases and J lost 4 bases. Germline CDR1 reads SGHVS; CDR2 reads FNYEAQ. The CDR3 is made up of 15 amino acids. CDR3 residues: CASSATGAGRYEQYF. In DNA, the CDR3 is TGTGCCAGCAGCGCCACGGGAGCGGGAAGGTACGAGCAGTACTTC.

This clonotype was seen a handful of times. DNA of the CDR3: TGTGCCAGCAGCTCCCCGACCAAGCCGGTATACGAGCAGTACTTC. Its translation: CASSSPTKPVYEQYF. The chain employs TRBV6-2 or TRBV6-3 and TRBJ2-7; D call uncertain. The CDR3 extends over 15 amino acids. Trimming pared 6 bases from V and 4 bases from J, leaving 19 bases between. Looked up from germline, CDR1 is MNHEY and CDR2 is SVGEGT.

This chain uses TRBV2 with TRBJ1-6; the D is unclear. The CDR3 is 12 amino acids. The germline CDR1 and CDR2 sequences are SNHLY and FYNNEI. The CDR3 coding sequence is TGTGCTAGAGCGTCAGGTTATTCACCCCTCCACTTT. It encodes CARASGYSPLHF.

This clonotype occurred a few times. A read error may account for a junction end that differs from germline. The chain links TRBV7-9 to TRBJ2-7; D might be TRBD1 or TRBD2, each matching 5 bases. The length of the CDR3 is 15 residues. CDR1 is SEHNR and CDR2 is FQNEAQ in the germline V gene (reference sequence). The CDR3 spells CASSLEGRVSYEQYF. Here the CDR3 DNA reads TGTGCCAGCAGTTTAGAGGGACGGGTCTCCTACGAGCAGTACTTC.

The chain carries TRBV27 and TRBJ2-6, with D possibly matching TRBD2 (6 bases). The CDR3 covers 19 residues. V was trimmed by 3 bases and J by 0 bases, leaving 18 bases between them. Germline lookup yields CDR1 MNHEY and CDR2 SMNVEV (reference sequence). Written as DNA, the CDR3 is TGTGCCAGCAGTTTCGACAGCCCCGGGAGATCCTCTGGGGCCAACGTCCTGACTTTC. This sequence encodes CASSFDSPGRSSGANVLTF.

CDR3 amino acids: CASSQDRVGDRELFF. CDR3 nucleotide sequence: TGCGCCAGCAGCCAGGACAGGGTGGGGGACCGGGAGCTGTTTTTT. This chain connects TRBV5-1 to TRBJ2-2, with TRBD1 matching 8 bases. Germline V gene data show CDR1 as SGHRS and CDR2 as YFSETQ. This CDR3 contains 15 residues. Unmatched junction bases numbered 11, after V lost 4 bases and J lost 9 bases.

This sequence joins TRBV9 and TRBJ2-5; 10 bases are shared with TRBD1. The end of the DNA aligns better with TRBJ2-1, so the J call may be wrong. This CDR3 comprises 17 residues. From germline, CDR1 is SGDLS and CDR2 YYNGEE. CDR3 loop: CASSQTGTGAAYNEQFF. DNA for the CDR3: TGTGCCAGCAGCCAAACCGGGACAGGGGCGGCCTACAATGAGCAGTTCTTC.

This clonotype showed up just a few times. The chain links TRBV7-2 to TRBJ2-3; 9 positions agree with TRBD2. Trimming cost V 0 bases and J 4 bases; bases outside gene matches: 2. CDR1 is SGHTA, CDR2 FQGNSA, per germline. The CDR3 spans 15 residues. The CDR3 is CASSLASGRADTQYF. The DNA of the CDR3 is TGTGCCAGCAGCTTAGCTAGCGGGAGAGCAGATACGCAGTATTTT. The whole variable domain, remainder taken from reference TRBV7-2 and TRBJ2-3, is GAGVSQSPSNKVTEKGKDVELRCDPISGHTALYWYRQSLGQGLEFLIYFQGNSAPDKSGLPSDRFSAERTGGSVSTLTIQRTQQEDSAVYLCASSLASGRADTQYFGPGTRLTVL.

The chain uses TRBV15 and TRBJ1-6, with 7 bases identical to TRBD1. The CDR3 is made up of 17 amino acids. After removal of 0 bases from V and 7 bases from J, the junction contained 9 bases not matched to a gene. CDR1 and CDR2 from the germline V gene are LNHNV and YYDKDF (reference sequence). The CDR3 loop reads CATSREHTTGRNSPLHF. CDR3 sequence (DNA): TGTGCCACCAGCAGAGAGCATACGACAGGGAGAAATTCACCCCTCCACTTT.

This clonotype has ten or more counts. The chain employs TRBV24-1 and TRBJ1-5; unclear D gene. Trimming stripped 4 bases from V and 6 bases from J, with 15 bases between. The CDR3 totals 15 residues. Germline-derived CDR1 and CDR2 are KGHDR and SFDVKD. DNA for the CDR3: TGTGCCACCAGTGACCCCGGAACTTCGGCTCAGCCCCAGCATTTT. Encoded protein: CATSDPGTSAQPQHF.

The chain links TRBV29-1 to TRBJ1-3, with D uncertain. Germline loops: CDR1 SQVTM, CDR2 ANQGSEA. The CDR3 contains 11 residues. Trimming stripped 6 bases from V and 4 bases from J, with 7 bases between. The CDR3: CSVNPGNTIYF. CDR3 nucleotide sequence: TGCAGCGTCAACCCGGGAAACACCATATATTTT.

The chain carries TRBV7-9 and TRBJ1-2; TRBD1 matches at 8 bases. The CDR3 length is 16 residues. CDR1 and CDR2 from the germline V gene are SEHNR and FQNEAQ (reference sequence). J lost 3 bases, V lost 2 bases, and 8 bases had no gene match. CDR3 in amino acids: CASSLRRTGMYYGYTF. The CDR3 nucleotides are TGTGCCAGCAGCTTAAGGAGGACAGGGATGTACTATGGCTACACCTTC. The full variable domain, rest sourced from reference TRBV7-9 and TRBJ1-2, is DTGVSQNPRHKITKRGQNVTFRCDPISEHNRLYWYRQTLGQGPEFLTYFQNEAQLEKSRLLSDRFSAERPKGSFSTLEIQRTEQGDSAMYLCASSLRRTGMYYGYTFGSGTRLTVV.

This clonotype was counted many times. The V gene is TRBV7-9, the J gene TRBJ1-1; the D gene is possibly TRBD1 (5 bases). The CDR3 consists of 16 residues. The germline V and J ends were trimmed by 3 bases and 1 base, with 15 bases remaining between them. Germline V CDR1 and CDR2: SEHNR, FQNEAQ (reference sequence). CDR3 region: CASSLGGGPANTEAFF. DNA of the CDR3: TGTGCCAGCAGCTTGGGGGGGGGACCGGCGAACACTGAAGCTTTCTTT.

CDR3 sequence: CSANDRGGNGYTF. The DNA for the CDR3 is TGCAGTGCTAATGACAGGGGAGGAAATGGCTACACCTTC. The genes are TRBV20-1 and TRBJ1-2; 8 nucleotides align to TRBD1. V lost 4 bases, J lost 6 bases, and 7 bases stayed unmatched. CDR3 length: 13 residues. Looked up from germline, CDR1 is DFQATT and CDR2 is SNEGSKA (reference sequence).

This clonotype has just one count. One end of the junction is discordant with germline, which a read error may explain. J is TRBJ2-7 and V is TRBV10-3, with 13 bases matching TRBD2. The CDR3 contains 15 residues. Germline V CDR1 and CDR2: ENHRY, SYGVKD. The CDR3 nucleotides are TGTGCCATCAGTGAACTAGCGGGGGGGACGGGACTCTCGTTCTTC. Protein product: CAISELAGGTGLSFF.

This clonotype has a count of ten or more. The J gene is TRBJ2-1, the V gene TRBV9; D is unclear. This CDR3 is 13 amino acids long. The germline V and J ends were trimmed by 0 bases and 5 bases, with 6 bases remaining between them. Per germline, CDR1 SGDLS and CDR2 YYNGEE. CDR3 protein: CASSVGSNNEQFF. DNA for the CDR3: TGTGCCAGCAGCGTAGGGAGCAACAATGAGCAGTTCTTC.

This clonotype showed up many times. The chain carries TRBV4-3 and TRBJ1-5; no clear D gene. The CDR3 runs 16 residues. Trimming removed 0 bases at V and 2 bases at J, with 11 bases between. Germline loops: CDR1 LGHNA, CDR2 YSLEER. CDR3 region: CASSQDRDFGNQPQHF. Written as DNA, the CDR3 is TGCGCCAGCAGCCAAGATCGGGATTTTGGCAATCAGCCCCAGCATTTT.

This clonotype was seen repeatedly, ten times or more. This chain connects TRBV4-2 to TRBJ1-1, with D perhaps TRBD1 (5 bases). There are 14 residues in the CDR3. V dropped 1 base and J dropped 5 bases, with 11 bases sitting between them. Germline values: CDR1 LGHNA, CDR2 YNFKEQ. This CDR3 is CASSQGEGWTEAFF. CDR3 coding DNA: TGTGCCAGCAGCCAAGGGGAGGGGTGGACTGAAGCTTTCTTT.

V and J are TRBV4-3 and TRBJ1-2; D is unclear. The CDR3 covers 16 residues. Trimming stripped 0 bases from V and 12 bases from J, with 23 bases between. Germline V gene data show CDR1 as LGHNA and CDR2 as YSLEER. Here the CDR3 DNA reads TGCGCCAGCAGCCAAGATCTGGGAGGGCCACTTGGGAGGAACACCTTC. This sequence encodes CASSQDLGGPLGRNTF.

This clonotype was observed a handful of times. The chain joins TRBV30 to TRBJ1-1, with 7 bases lining up with TRBD1. This CDR3 is built from 13 residues. Germline V CDR1 and CDR2: GTSNPN, SVGIG (reference sequence). V dropped 2 bases and J dropped 10; count of bases not matched to a gene: 10. The DNA for the CDR3 is TGTGCCTGGAGTTCTGACAGGAGGGGGCCAGCTTTCTTT. It yields the protein CAWSSDRRGPAFF.

On this clonotype: Germline and junction disagree at one end, which may indicate a read error. The chain recombines TRBV2 with TRBJ2-1; the D is unclear. The CDR3 has 11 amino acids. The V gene's germline CDR1 is SNHLY and CDR2 FYNNEI. CDR3 sequence: CASSEALQLIF. The CDR3 DNA reads as TGTGCCAGCAGTGAAGCGCTTCAATTAATCTTC.

The chain is built from TRBV20-1 and TRBJ1-1; 8 bases are shared with TRBD1. CDR1 and CDR2 (germline): DFQATT, SNEGSKA (reference sequence). With 3 bases clipped from V and 1 base from J, the junction kept 4 bases outside the gene matches. The CDR3 sequence is 14 residues long. CDR3 protein: CSASLDRENTEAFF. The CDR3 DNA reads as TGCAGTGCTAGCTTGGACAGGGAGAACACTGAAGCTTTCTTT.